This entry lists 24 T cell receptor beta chains sequenced from one sample in a study of spatial heterogeneity in lung cancer. The time point denotes: sample taken at primary tumor resection. Study-level findings and limits: Mutation tallies in tumors tracked expanded intratumoral alpha and beta TCR counts.

TCRdb reanalysed the 5' RACE reads using MiXCR and keeps one entry per CDR3 protein. Of about 970 distinct CDR3 sequences in the sample, about 16% were seen once. For these TCRs, the target antigens are not known. The starting material was lung tumor tissue, obtained at surgery. The source is a female donor with early-stage non-small cell lung cancer.

This clonotype is deemed medium-sized. The V and J genes are TRBV5-4 and TRBJ2-1; 9 bases map to TRBD2. This CDR3 is 17 amino acids long. Germline assignment: CDR1 SGHNT and CDR2 YYREEE (reference sequence). The V gene end was trimmed by 2 bases and the J gene end by 1 base; junction bases not matched to a gene: 7. The CDR3 bases are TGTGCCAGCAGCTTCGACGAGGCGGGAGGGTCCTACAATGAGCAGTTCTTC. Its protein product is CASSFDEAGGSYNEQFF. The complete variable domain, with remaining parts taken from reference TRBV5-4 and TRBJ2-1, reads ETGVTQSPTHLIKTRGQQVTLRCSSQSGHNTVSWYQQALGQGPQFIFQYYREEENGRGNFPPRFSGLQFPNYSSELNVNALELDDSALYLCASSFDEAGGSYNEQFFGPGTRLTVL.

In this sample, this clonotype turned up a few times. The gene calls are TRBV18 and TRBJ2-1; 7 bases are a match to TRBD2. V shed 5 bases, J shed 3 bases, and the junction held 7 bases outside the gene matches. Germline loops: CDR1 KGHSH, CDR2 LQKENI. CDR3 length equals 15 residues. CDR3 protein: CASSYGGNLYNEQFF. For the CDR3, the DNA is TGTGCCAGCTCATACGGGGGGAATCTCTACAATGAGCAGTTCTTC.

By share, this clonotype counts as medium-sized. The rearrangement joins TRBV15 to TRBJ2-2; D is unclear. The CDR3 covers 12 residues. V lost 4 bases and J 5 bases, leaving 5 bases between the germline ends. Germline CDR1 and CDR2: LNHNV and YYDKDF (reference sequence). For the CDR3, the DNA is TGTGCCACCAGCACTCTTACCGGGGAGCTGTTTTTT. Its protein product is CATSTLTGELFF.

The V call is TRBV10-1, the J call TRBJ2-3; TRBD2 agrees at 9 bases. The CDR3 is 17 residues long. From germline, CDR1 is WNHNN and CDR2 SYGVQD (reference sequence). V trimming: 0 bases; J trimming: 0 bases; junction bases outside the gene matches: 4. The CDR3 spells CASSESEAGGSTDTQYF. CDR3 nucleotides: TGCGCCAGCAGTGAGTCGGAAGCGGGGGGCAGCACAGATACGCAGTATTTT.

This clonotype is deemed medium-sized. This chain joins TRBV29-1 and TRBJ1-1; TRBD1 might be the D (5 bases). V dropped 7 bases and J dropped 3 bases, with 18 bases sitting between them. Germline assignment: CDR1 SQVTM and CDR2 ANQGSEA. This CDR3 is built from 14 residues. The chain's CDR3 is CSAPRGPWDTEAFF. The CDR3, as DNA: TGCAGCGCCCCCCGGGGCCCCTGGGACACTGAAGCTTTCTTT.

This clonotype is labeled as medium-sized (0.01 to 0.1%). The rearrangement links TRBV12-3 or TRBV12-4 to TRBJ2-5, with 7 bases that match TRBD1. The CDR3 is made up of 14 amino acids. V shed 6 bases, J shed 2 bases, and the junction held 6 bases outside the gene matches. The CDR3 region is CASRPRQGQETQYF. The CDR3, as DNA: TGTGCCAGCAGACCCAGACAGGGTCAAGAGACCCAGTACTTC.

V gene TRBV5-1 combines with J gene TRBJ2-5; 13 nucleotides line up with TRBD2. Germline CDR1 and CDR2: SGHRS and YFSETQ. The length of the CDR3 is 15 residues. V was pared by 4 bases and J by 4 bases, with 4 bases of the junction left unmatched. The CDR3, as DNA: TGCGCCAGCAGCCGCGGGACTAGCGGGGCAGAGACCCAGTACTTC. This gives the protein CASSRGTSGAETQYF.

This sequence joins TRBV10-3 and TRBJ2-5, with D possibly being TRBD1 or TRBD2 (5 bases each). The CDR3 length is 15 residues. Germline V CDR1 and CDR2: ENHRY, SYGVKD. V lost 0 bases and J 4 bases, leaving 12 bases between the germline ends. Written as DNA, the CDR3 is TGTGCCATCAGTGAGTCCTGGGTGGGGACAGAGACCCAGTACTTC. Its translation: CAISESWVGTETQYF.

Relative to its sample, this clonotype is medium-sized. The chain links TRBV5-1 to TRBJ2-2; the D is unclear. CDR1 and CDR2 (germline): SGHRS, YFSETQ. This CDR3 has 13 amino acids. Trimming pared 4 bases from V and 2 bases from J, leaving 6 bases between. The CDR3 bases are TGCGCCAGCAGCCTGGACAACACCGGGGAGCTGTTTTTT. Protein product: CASSLDNTGELFF.

By share, this clonotype ranks as medium-sized. This sequence joins TRBV28 and TRBJ1-5; 9 positions match TRBD1. The CDR3 runs 15 residues. V gave up 5 bases and J gave up 7 bases; unmatched junction bases: 9. CDR1 is MDHEN, CDR2 SYDVKM, per germline. The CDR3: CASSTTGGWRQPQHF. The CDR3 DNA reads as TGTGCCAGCAGTACTACAGGGGGCTGGAGGCAGCCCCAGCATTTT. The variable domain in full, completed from reference TRBV28 and TRBJ1-5, reads DVKVTQSSRYLVKRTGEKVFLECVQDMDHENMFWYRQDPGLGLRLIYFSYDVKMKEKGDIPEGYSVSREKKERFSLILESASTNQTSMYLCASSTTGGWRQPQHFGDGTRLSIL.

A few counts support this clonotype. The gene calls are TRBV28 and TRBJ2-7, with no clear D. Trimming left V 5 bases short and J 4 bases short, with 12 bases between. The CDR3 spans 13 residues. CDR1 is MDHEN and CDR2 is SYDVKM in the germline V gene. The CDR3 DNA is TGTGCCAGCAGTATCTCTTCCGATTACGAGCAGTACTTC. Translation gives CASSISSDYEQYF.

This chain connects TRBV4-1 to TRBJ1-2; D not certain. V lost 5 bases and J 8 bases, leaving 12 bases between the germline ends. The germline V gene encodes CDR1 MGHRA and CDR2 YSYEKL. The CDR3 runs to 12 residues. Here the CDR3 DNA reads TGCGCCAGCAGCTCCGGACTGGGAGGCTACACCTTC. It codes for CASSSGLGGYTF.

This clonotype is categorized as medium-sized (0.01 to 0.1%). The CDR3 is CSALSPRGYNEQFF. CDR3 nucleotide sequence: TGCAGTGCTCTAAGCCCCCGGGGTTACAATGAGCAGTTCTTC. The J gene is TRBJ2-1, the V gene TRBV20-1; maybe TRBD2 (5 bases). The V end lost 5 bases, the J end lost 4 bases, and 15 bases lay between the germline ends. CDR3 length equals 14 residues. Germline V gene sequence: CDR1 DFQATT, CDR2 SNEGSKA (reference sequence).

Judged by abundance, this clonotype is medium-sized. V usage is TRBV2 and J usage is TRBJ2-3; perhaps TRBD2 as D (5 bases). V was pared by 0 bases and J by 6 bases, with 16 bases between. The germline gives CDR1 SNHLY, CDR2 FYNNEI. CDR3 length: 16 amino acids. The CDR3 protein is CASSEARAALGDTQYF. DNA for the CDR3: TGTGCCAGCAGTGAAGCGAGGGCAGCCCTTGGGGATACGCAGTATTTT.

Ten or more counts support this clonotype. The chain employs TRBV7-2 and TRBJ2-1; D is unresolved. Germline-derived CDR1 and CDR2 are SGHTA and FQGNSA. The CDR3 is made up of 12 amino acids. Deletions cut 5 bases from V and 10 bases from J, with 12 bases between. The CDR3 is CASSRPRNEQFF. The CDR3 nucleotides read TGTGCCAGCAGCCGACCTAGGAACGAGCAGTTCTTC.

This clonotype is medium-sized by share. This chain links TRBV27 with TRBJ2-1; tentatively, D is TRBD1 (6 bases). V gave up 5 bases and J gave up 14 bases, with 13 bases separating them. The CDR3 contains 11 residues. Germline CDR1 is MNHEY and CDR2 is SMNVEV (reference sequence). The CDR3 here is CASSLGAGEFF. CDR3 bases: TGTGCCAGCAGTCTAGGGGCAGGGGAGTTCTTC.

This clonotype counts as medium-sized. The V call is TRBV9, the J call TRBJ2-1; 8 bases map to TRBD1. J gave up 7 bases and V 3 bases, and 6 bases lay outside the gene matches. Germline CDR1 is SGDLS and CDR2 is YYNGEE. The CDR3 totals 14 residues. The CDR3, as DNA: TGTGCCAGCAGCGCGGTCCAGGGGGCAAATGAGCAGTTCTTC. This encodes CASSAVQGANEQFF.

This clonotype appeared once. V usage is TRBV29-1 and J usage is TRBJ2-3, with TRBD1 matching over 10 bases. V dropped 7 bases and J dropped 4; count of bases not matched to a gene: 5. CDR1 and CDR2 (germline): SQVTM, ANQGSEA. The CDR3 is 13 residues long. This CDR3 is CSAQDRGSDTQYF. The CDR3 DNA follows: TGCAGCGCTCAGGACAGGGGGTCAGATACGCAGTATTTT.

This clonotype counts as large (0.1 to 1%). V usage is TRBV6-5 and J usage is TRBJ1-5, with D possibly TRBD1 on 5 matching bases. Trimming took off 2 bases at V and 6 bases at J, with 14 bases between the two ends. The CDR3 covers 15 residues. CDR1 is MNHEY and CDR2 is SVGAGI in the germline V gene. CDR3 in amino acids: CASSYTQDVGQPQHF. CDR3 nucleotides: TGTGCCAGCAGTTACACACAGGACGTCGGTCAGCCCCAGCATTTT.

Relative to its sample, this clonotype is large. The chain links TRBV5-8 to TRBJ2-3, with D possibly called TRBD1 or TRBD2 (6 bases each). From germline, CDR1 is SGHTS and CDR2 YDEGEE. Trimming cost V 4 bases and J 5 bases, with 23 bases left between them. The CDR3 extends over 17 amino acids. The CDR3 is CASSLKQGSGAGDTQYF. The CDR3 DNA sequence: TGTGCCAGCAGCCTGAAACAGGGTAGCGGAGCAGGAGATACGCAGTATTTT.

This clonotype is medium-sized. V is TRBV5-1 and J is TRBJ2-7; perhaps TRBD2 as D (6 bases). This CDR3 spans 13 amino acids. Per the germline V gene, CDR1 is SGHRS and CDR2 is YFSETQ. The germline V and J ends were trimmed by 0 bases and 7 bases, with 11 bases remaining between them. CDR3 sequence reads: CASSLASGGEQYF. In nucleotides, the CDR3 is TGCGCCAGCAGCTTGGCTTCCGGAGGGGAGCAGTACTTC. The entire variable domain, with the rest obtained from reference TRBV5-1 and TRBJ2-7, is as follows: KAGVTQTPRYLIKTRGQQVTLSCSPISGHRSVSWYQQTPGQGLQFLFEYFSETQRNKGNFPGRFSGRQFSNSRSEMNVSTLELGDSALYLCASSLASGGEQYFGPGTRLTVT.

This clonotype is deemed large. V usage is TRBV5-5 and J usage is TRBJ2-6, with D hard to call. V shed 2 bases and J shed 0 bases, with 6 bases lying between them. This CDR3 region has 15 residues. The germline V gene has CDR1 SGHKS and CDR2 YYEKEE (reference sequence). In DNA, the CDR3 is TGTGCCAGCAGCTTCTCCCTCTCTGGGGCCAACGTCCTGACTTTC. Translated, it gives CASSFSLSGANVLTF.

This chain joins TRBV19 and TRBJ2-3; no reliable D call. CDR3 length: 13 amino acids. The V and J ends lost 5 bases and 6 bases respectively, with 12 bases between them. The germline gives CDR1 LNHDA, CDR2 SQIVND (reference sequence). CDR3 residues: CASSRGYLDTQYF. CDR3 coding DNA: TGTGCCAGTAGTCGTGGCTATCTCGATACGCAGTATTTT.

This clonotype was counted only a few times. The gene calls are TRBV7-9 and TRBJ1-5; D not resolved. V lost 0 bases, J lost 1 base, and 4 bases lay in between. From germline, CDR1 is SEHNR and CDR2 FQNEAQ (reference sequence). The CDR3 covers 14 residues. In nucleotides, the CDR3 is TGTGCCAGCAGCTTAGCGGCCAGCAATCAGCCCCAGCATTTT. Its protein product is CASSLAASNQPQHF.